This T cell receptor (beta chain) was found in a study of tumor-infiltrating lymphocytes in primary liver carcinoma. Study background: Tumor staging was T1-T3 N0M0; sizes spanned roughly 4.2 to 11 cm across. Each sample had roughly 3.5 to 7.13 million productive TCRbeta reads regardless of tissue type.

A remark on this clonotype: Its antigen is unknown.

Unsorted bulk tissue of about 20-32 mg yielded co-extracted RNA and DNA. With 500 ng total RNA as template and a constant-region primer, TCR beta cDNA was made. Libraries for TCR beta were built through three nested multiplex PCR rounds, which together made up a slightly modified ARM-PCR procedure. The first two PCR rounds used TRBV1-TRBV30 primers with a Cbeta primer, roughly 10 cycles each. TCRdb processed the multiplex PCR reads anew with MiXCR; each CDR3 protein has one entry. The data contain fewer than 85,000 distinct CDR3 sequences, 69% of them singletons. The CDR3 has 14 residues. V was cut by 4 bases and J by 4 bases, with 10 bases left in between. Germline V gives CDR1 MGHRA, CDR2 YSYEKL. Notes on the study in general: In tumor-adjacent and tumor-blood pairs, overlap was lower than in tumor region pairs. A significantly higher top-250-clone fraction was recorded for tumors than for blood (p = 0.039).

The source material was tumor-adjacent normal liver tissue. The origin of this receptor is a man in his forties with primary liver carcinoma and hepatitis B virus infection. The chain recombines TRBV4-1 with TRBJ2-2, with unresolved D. The CDR3 region is CASSRVATTGELFF. The CDR3 region has the DNA TGCGCCAGCAGCCGAGTCGCCACCACCGGGGAGCTGTTTTTT.